This TCR beta chain came from a study of blood T cell repertoires in COVID-19. On the study more broadly: The United States, Italy and Spain provided the acute and convalescent COVID-19 samples.

Study processing details: Amplification with reference gene primers provided the estimates of nucleated cell counts. TCRdb keeps only in-frame clones here, not all; method: immunoSEQ multiplex PCR. That table gives V, J and clone size, and the DNA gave D and trimming. The top ten clones hold approximately 8.1% of a sample with 100,000 to 150,000 clones, roughly 90% of them seen once. Germline V gene sequence: CDR1 SGHKS, CDR2 YYEKEE (reference sequence). The V and J ends lost 4 bases and 2 bases, in that order; junction bases with no gene match: 4. The CDR3 is 15 residues long. The chain combines TRBV5-5 with TRBJ2-1, with 9 bases identical to TRBD2. The receptor comes from a man in his fifties with acute or convalescent COVID-19. Input material: peripheral blood. The CDR3 DNA reads as TGTGCCAGCAGCCGTTTAGCGGGAGCCTACAATGAGCAGTTCTTC. This sequence encodes CASSRLAGAYNEQFF.